The 30 T cell receptor beta chains in this list originate from one sample, sequenced in a study of technical replicates of blood from a handful of donors. Generated by immunoSEQ multiplex PCR, the TCRdb table keeps only in-frame clones and is missing some. The sample records some 70,000 clones, roughly 90% being singletons. Sequencing was performed on PBMCs. Receptors originate from a human donor in good health. Some clones in this sample may be carry-over from other donors' samples.

The rearrangement links TRBV6-1 to TRBJ2-1; D may be TRBD1 (5 bases). V lost 7 bases to trimming and J lost 9 bases, with 19 bases between them. CDR3 length equals 14 residues. Germline V CDR1 and CDR2: MNHNS, SASEGT. The CDR3 is CASIRPGILSEQFF. The CDR3 DNA reads TGTGCCAGCATCCGGCCAGGGATTTTGAGTGAGCAGTTCTTC.

The chain combines TRBV7-8 with TRBJ2-2; D might be TRBD1 (6 bases). CDR1 and CDR2 (germline): SGHVS, FQNEAQ. V was trimmed by 3 bases and J by 2 bases, leaving 13 bases between them. This CDR3 contains 16 residues. CDR3 protein: CASSFPGTPNTGELFF. The CDR3 coding sequence is TGTGCCAGCAGCTTCCCCGGGACACCTAACACCGGGGAGCTGTTTTTT.

This chain links TRBV4-2 with TRBJ2-5, with 9 bases aligning to TRBD1. V shed 9 bases and J 2 bases; nucleotides not matched to a gene: 10. CDR3 length: 15 amino acids. Germline CDR1 reads LGHNA; CDR2 reads YNFKEQ. Here the CDR3 reads CARKAGQGYQETQYF. The CDR3 DNA reads as TGTGCCAGAAAAGCAGGACAGGGGTATCAAGAGACCCAGTACTTC.

The chain uses TRBV9 and TRBJ2-5; possible D gene TRBD1, 5 bases. The germline CDR1 and CDR2 sequences are SGDLS and YYNGEE. With 4 bases removed from V and 7 bases from J, the gap between germline ends came to 17 bases. The CDR3 totals 14 residues. In nucleotides, the CDR3 is TGTGCCAGCAGCCCAAGGACATCTCAGGGGACCCAGTACTTC. Translating it yields CASSPRTSQGTQYF. Variable domain in full (rest from reference TRBV9 and TRBJ2-5): DSGVTQTPKHLITATGQRVTLRCSPRSGDLSVYWYQQSLDQGLQFLIQYYNGEERAKGNILERFSAQQFPDLHSELNLSSLELGDSALYFCASSPRTSQGTQYFGPGTRLLVL.

V gene TRBV27 combines with J gene TRBJ2-3; 10 bases are a match to TRBD2. This CDR3 region has 15 residues. Germline CDR1 reads MNHEY; CDR2 reads SMNVEV (reference sequence). J lost 9 bases, V lost 8 bases, and 14 bases had no gene match. The CDR3 sequence is CASRKTSGSSATQYF. The CDR3, as DNA: TGTGCCAGCCGAAAGACTAGCGGGTCGTCGGCAACGCAGTATTTT.

The rearrangement joins TRBV5-3 to TRBJ1-3, with a possible D match to TRBD1 (6 bases). TRBV5-3 belongs to the ORF category, with a function that is uncertain. With 4 bases removed from V and 4 bases from J, the gap between germline ends came to 18 bases. CDR3 size: 16 residues. In DNA form, the CDR3 reads TGTGCCAGAAGCCCCCAGGGGAAGGTTTTGGGAAACACCATATATTTT. Protein product: CARSPQGKVLGNTIYF.

The chain has TRBV9 and TRBJ2-2; 11 bases match TRBD2. Per germline, CDR1 SGDLS and CDR2 YYNGEE. The CDR3 extends over 17 amino acids. Trimming cost V 4 bases and J 7 bases; bases outside gene matches: 12. The CDR3 bases are TGTGCCAGCAGCCAAGACCGACTAGCGGGGCAGGGCGGGGAGCTGTTTTTT. It codes for CASSQDRLAGQGGELFF. The full variable domain, completed using reference TRBV9 and TRBJ2-2, is DSGVTQTPKHLITATGQRVTLRCSPRSGDLSVYWYQQSLDQGLQFLIQYYNGEERAKGNILERFSAQQFPDLHSELNLSSLELGDSALYFCASSQDRLAGQGGELFFGEGSRLTVL.

This clone was counted once. The V and J genes are TRBV6-1 and TRBJ2-7; 10 positions match TRBD1. After removal of 10 bases from V and 4 bases from J, the junction contained 13 bases not matched to a gene. This CDR3 comprises 15 residues. Germline V gene data show CDR1 as MNHNS and CDR2 as SASEGT. CDR3 nucleotide sequence: TGTGCCACCAGACCGGGACAGGGGATTGTATACGAGCAGTACTTC. It codes for CATRPGQGIVYEQYF.

V is TRBV2 and J is TRBJ2-7; TRBD1 agrees at 8 bases. Germline lookup yields CDR1 SNHLY and CDR2 FYNNEI. The V and J ends lost 2 bases and 2 bases, in that order; junction bases with no gene match: 5. The CDR3 has 15 amino acids. The CDR3 region is CASSEFGRGPYEQYF. The CDR3 coding sequence is TGTGCCAGCAGTGAATTCGGCAGGGGGCCCTACGAGCAGTACTTC.

V is TRBV5-1 and J is TRBJ2-1, with D tentatively TRBD1 (6 bases). The CDR3 runs 13 residues. Deletions cut 4 bases from V and 4 bases from J, with 9 bases between. CDR1 SGHRS and CDR2 YFSETQ come from the germline V gene. In DNA form, the CDR3 reads TGCGCCAGCAGCGGCGACAGGTACAATGAGCAGTTCTTC. It specifies CASSGDRYNEQFF.

This clone was picked up a small number of times. This chain uses TRBV20-1 with TRBJ1-1; 8 bases fit TRBD1. This CDR3 spans 10 amino acids. Per the germline V gene, CDR1 is DFQATT and CDR2 is SNEGSKA (reference sequence). Trimming at V came to 2 bases and at J to 10 bases, leaving 0 bases not matched to a gene. The CDR3 region is CSARTGGAFF. CDR3 bases: TGCAGTGCTAGAACAGGGGGAGCTTTCTTT.

This clone was observed a single time. One end of the junction varies from germline; a read error may be responsible. The chain recombines TRBV30 with TRBJ1-2; a weak D match, TRBD1 (5 bases). Germline V lookup: CDR1 GTSNPN, CDR2 SVGIG (reference sequence). This CDR3 is built from 12 residues. The CDR3 sequence is CAWNRGSSGYTF. CDR3 nucleotide sequence: TGTGCTTGGAATAGGGGATCTTCTGGCTACACCTTC. The entire variable domain, with the rest obtained from reference TRBV30 and TRBJ1-2, is as follows: SQTIHQWPATLVQPVGSPLSLECTVEGTSNPNLYWYRQAAGRGLQLLFYSVGIGQISSEVPQNLSASRPQDRQFILSSKKLLLSDSGFYLCAWNRGSSGYTFGSGTRLTVV.

The chain is built from TRBV7-2 and TRBJ1-1; no definite D call. Germline CDR1 is SGHTA and CDR2 is FQGNSA. V was cut by 5 bases and J by 0 bases, with 7 bases left in between. The CDR3 covers 13 residues. CDR3 in DNA: TGTGCCAGCAGCAGAGGCATGAACACTGAAGCTTTCTTT. Its translation: CASSRGMNTEAFF.

This chain links TRBV6-6 with TRBJ1-2, with D perhaps matching TRBD1 (6 bases). The CDR3 consists of 13 residues. V dropped 3 bases and J dropped 7 bases, with 12 bases sitting between them. Per the germline V gene, CDR1 is MNHNY and CDR2 is SVGAGI (reference sequence). This CDR3 is CASSYTGKGGYTF. The CDR3 nucleotides read TGTGCCAGCAGTTATACAGGGAAAGGTGGCTACACCTTC.

V and J are TRBV2 and TRBJ1-6; 7 bases are a match to TRBD1. The germline CDR1 and CDR2 sequences are SNHLY and FYNNEI. Trimming at V came to 7 bases and at J to 7 bases, leaving 1 base not matched to a gene. This CDR3 is 12 amino acids long. The CDR3 sequence: CASKQGNSPLHF. The DNA of the CDR3 is TGTGCCAGCAAACAGGGGAATTCACCCCTCCACTTT.

The chain joins TRBV7-8 to TRBJ1-1; unclear D gene. This CDR3 contains 16 residues. The V gene's germline CDR1 is SGHVS and CDR2 FQNEAQ. V was cut by 6 bases and J by 4 bases, with 21 bases left in between. The CDR3 region is CASRSHLWGAGTEAFF. CDR3 nucleotides: TGTGCCAGCAGATCCCACCTATGGGGAGCCGGCACTGAAGCTTTCTTT.

This clone was detected once. The rearrangement uses TRBV13 and TRBJ2-2; 9 positions agree with TRBD2. Germline assignment: CDR1 PRHDT and CDR2 FYEKMQ (reference sequence). V lost 1 base to trimming and J lost 8 bases; unmatched junction nucleotides: 2. This CDR3 spans 14 amino acids. CDR3 loop: CASSLVLAGGELFF. The CDR3 DNA reads as TGTGCCAGCAGCTTAGTCCTAGCGGGAGGGGAGCTGTTTTTT.

The J gene is TRBJ2-1, the V gene TRBV7-9; D might be TRBD2 (6 bases). The CDR3 loop spans 16 amino acids. Per the germline V gene, CDR1 is SEHNR and CDR2 is FQNEAQ (reference sequence). Trimming removed 1 base at V and 8 bases at J, with 18 bases between. The chain's CDR3 is CASSLVGGDLPHEQFF. In DNA form, the CDR3 reads TGTGCCAGCAGCTTAGTCGGGGGAGACCTACCCCATGAGCAGTTCTTC.

The chain joins TRBV4-1 to TRBJ2-7, with 7 bases matching TRBD2. CDR1 MGHRA and CDR2 YSYEKL come from the germline V gene. Trimming cost V 0 bases and J 2 bases; bases outside gene matches: 4. CDR3 length: 15 amino acids. The CDR3 region is CASSQDATSPYEQYF. DNA for the CDR3: TGCGCCAGCAGCCAAGACGCGACTAGCCCCTACGAGCAGTACTTC.

The V call is TRBV6-1, the J call TRBJ1-5; no clear D. The CDR3 extends over 15 amino acids. Germline loops: CDR1 MNHNS, CDR2 SASEGT. The V and J ends lost 1 base and 0 bases respectively, with 7 bases between them. The CDR3 sequence: CASSEGSISNQPQHF. The CDR3 nucleotides read TGTGCCAGCAGTGAAGGGAGTATTAGCAATCAGCCCCAGCATTTT.

The rearrangement joins TRBV30 to TRBJ2-2; D is possibly TRBD1 (6 bases). The CDR3 runs to 15 residues. V dropped 6 bases and J dropped 5 bases, with 19 bases sitting between them. From germline, CDR1 is GTSNPN and CDR2 SVGIG (reference sequence). The CDR3 here is CACPGHPWGTGELFF. Written as DNA, the CDR3 is TGTGCCTGCCCGGGACATCCCTGGGGGACCGGGGAGCTGTTTTTT.

The CDR3 reads CASSPAGLGLEQYF. The CDR3 bases are TGTGCCAGCTCACCTGCGGGACTAGGTCTCGAGCAGTACTTC. This chain links TRBV18 with TRBJ2-7; 8 nucleotides match TRBD2. Germline V gene sequence: CDR1 KGHSH, CDR2 LQKENI. With V trimmed by 3 bases and J by 6 bases, 7 bases remained unmatched. The CDR3 spans 14 residues. Combining the CDR3 with reference TRBV18 and TRBJ2-7 gives the whole variable domain NAGVMQNPRHLVRRRGQEARLRCSPMKGHSHVYWYRQLPEEGLKFMVYLQKENIIDESGMPKERFSAEFPKEGPSILRIQQVVRGDSAAYFCASSPAGLGLEQYFGPGTRLTVT.

This clone was detected once. This chain connects TRBV10-3 to TRBJ2-7; D is perhaps TRBD2 (7 bases). Trimming cost V 10 bases and J 5 bases, with 15 bases left between them. The CDR3 extends over 12 amino acids. Germline CDR1 and CDR2: ENHRY and SYGVKD. For the CDR3, the DNA is TGTGCCACAAAGGGGGGGCAAAACGAGCAGTACTTC. Translation gives CATKGGQNEQYF.

Notes on this clone: Other DNA sequences of this sample code for an identical CDR3. The V call is TRBV4-2, the J call TRBJ1-5, with D possibly matching TRBD1 (5 bases). With 1 base removed from V and 7 bases from J, the gap between germline ends came to 8 bases. The CDR3 length is 13 residues. Germline lookup yields CDR1 LGHNA and CDR2 YNFKEQ. DNA of the CDR3: TGTGCCAGCAGCCAAGGGGGCGGACAGCCCCAGCATTTT. Its protein is CASSQGGGQPQHF.

The chain joins TRBV4-3 to TRBJ2-1; 12 bases agree with TRBD2. The CDR3 consists of 16 residues. The germline CDR1 and CDR2 sequences are LGHNA and YSLEER. Trimming cost V 4 bases and J 0 bases; bases outside gene matches: 1. The CDR3 loop is CASSPGLAGSYNEQFF. The CDR3 bases are TGCGCCAGCAGCCCGGGACTAGCGGGCTCCTACAATGAGCAGTTCTTC.

This clone was detected a few times. This chain joins TRBV4-1 and TRBJ1-2, with TRBD1 identical over 7 bases. CDR3 length: 15 amino acids. With V trimmed by 5 bases and J by 3 bases, 9 bases remained unmatched. Looked up from germline, CDR1 is MGHRA and CDR2 is YSYEKL. The CDR3 coding sequence is TGCGCCAGCAGCGATCAGGAGGGGGCCCACTATGGCTACACCTTC. Translating gives CASSDQEGAHYGYTF.

Only a few counts were recorded for this clone. The chain recombines TRBV27 with TRBJ2-5, with 13 bases fitting TRBD2. Germline CDR1 MNHEY, CDR2 SMNVEV (reference sequence). Trimming cost V 6 bases and J 0 bases; bases outside gene matches: 4. The CDR3 length is 16 residues. DNA of the CDR3: TGTGCCAGCAGGCGGACTAGCGGGGGTCACCAAGAGACCCAGTACTTC. Encoded protein: CASRRTSGGHQETQYF.

The V call is TRBV9, the J call TRBJ2-2; no reliable D call. The CDR3 spans 15 residues. In germline, CDR1 is SGDLS, CDR2 YYNGEE. Trimming stripped 1 base from V and 4 bases from J, with 11 bases between. Here the CDR3 reads CASSVTSVSTGELFF. In DNA, the CDR3 is TGTGCCAGCAGCGTAACCAGCGTGAGCACCGGGGAGCTGTTTTTT.

The genes are TRBV7-8 and TRBJ1-2, with TRBD1 as a possible D gene (6 bases). This CDR3 region has 13 residues. V gave up 5 bases and J gave up 6 bases, with 13 bases separating them. The germline CDR1 and CDR2 sequences are SGHVS and FQNEAQ. The CDR3 region has the DNA TGTGCCAGCAGCAAATACACAGGGAATGGCTACACCTTC. It specifies CASSKYTGNGYTF.

V is TRBV4-1 and J is TRBJ1-1; D unclear. Germline V gives CDR1 MGHRA, CDR2 YSYEKL. V was clipped by 0 bases and J by 0 bases, with 5 bases between them. This CDR3 has 14 residues. The CDR3 region is CASSQDSMNTEAFF. The CDR3 DNA follows: TGCGCCAGCAGCCAAGATTCAATGAACACTGAAGCTTTCTTT.